These 9 T cell receptor beta chains came from one sample sequenced in a study of regulatory T cells in long-lasting Graves disease. Time point specified: newly diagnosed GD, antithyroid drugs for less than 3 months. From RNA extracted from PBMCs, the TCR library was made. Building of the TCR beta libraries involved iRepertoire HTBI primers and Arm-PCR of CDR3 regions. TCRdb recomputed calls from the multiplex PCR reads with MiXCR, one row per CDR3 protein. The data show 520,000 or so distinct CDR3 sequences, more than 10% seen once. This sample was shared with a second study, whose subject was T cells in Graves' hyperthyroidism and ophthalmopathy.

Sequenced material: peripheral blood mononuclear cells (PBMCs), taken at new diagnosis, from a patient treated with antithyroid drugs. These receptors were taken from a woman between 25 and 40 years old with Graves disease.

This clonotype was seen many times. V gene TRBV27 combines with J gene TRBJ1-1; D possibly corresponds to TRBD1 (6 bases). The V gene's germline CDR1 is MNHEY and CDR2 SMNVEV (reference sequence). The ends were cut back, 5 bases at V and 6 bases at J, with 13 bases in the middle. The CDR3 runs to 13 residues. CDR3 bases: TGTGCCAGCAGTGGCGGACAGACACCTGAAGCTTTCTTT. Its translation is CASSGGQTPEAFF.

This clonotype was seen a handful of times. The J gene is TRBJ2-5, the V gene TRBV7-6, with 9 bases fitting TRBD1. In germline, CDR1 is SGHVS, CDR2 FNYEAQ. V lost 6 bases, J lost 4 bases, and 9 bases stayed unmatched. This CDR3 is built from 15 residues. CDR3 DNA sequence: TGTGCCAGCAGACCGGGACAGGGAGCGGGAGAGACCCAGTACTTC. It specifies CASRPGQGAGETQYF.

This clonotype was observed a few times. The gene calls are TRBV7-3 and TRBJ1-1, with D possibly being TRBD1 (6 bases). The CDR3 spans 14 residues. V was pared by 1 base and J by 1 base, with 7 bases between. Germline-derived CDR1 and CDR2 are SGHTA and FQGTGA. The CDR3 nucleotides are TGTGCCAGCAGCTTAAACAGGGAGAACACTGAAGCTTTCTTT. Protein sequence: CASSLNRENTEAFF.

At least ten counts were recorded for this clonotype. The chain joins TRBV2 to TRBJ1-5, with D possibly matching TRBD1 (6 bases). The CDR3 is 14 amino acids. Germline assignment: CDR1 SNHLY and CDR2 FYNNEI. Trimming took off 4 bases at V and 9 bases at J, with 16 bases between the two ends. The CDR3 nucleotides read TGTGCCAGCAGTGGCGCGGGGGCGATATGGCCCCAGCATTTT. Encoded protein: CASSGAGAIWPQHF.

This clonotype was picked up many times. Here the CDR3 DNA reads TGTGCCAGCAGCCCGCCTCGGAGGAACACTGAAGCTTTCTTT. Translated: CASSPPRRNTEAFF. The chain links TRBV11-3 to TRBJ1-1; D remains ambiguous. Germline V lookup: CDR1 SGHNT, CDR2 YENEEA. This CDR3 comprises 14 residues. V was shortened by 5 bases and J by 1 base, with 11 bases between the two germline ends.

The chain couples TRBV19 to TRBJ1-1; 11 bases are shared with TRBD1. Trimming at V came to 6 bases and at J to 0 bases, leaving 6 bases not matched to a gene. Germline CDR1 is LNHDA and CDR2 is SQIVND (reference sequence). The length of the CDR3 is 16 residues. The CDR3 DNA reads TGTGCCAGTAGCCCGGGACAGGGGGGCATGAACACTGAAGCTTTCTTT. Amino acid sequence: CASSPGQGGMNTEAFF.

This clonotype was found many times. The chain has TRBV2 and TRBJ2-3; D unresolved. Germline loops: CDR1 SNHLY, CDR2 FYNNEI. The V gene lost 8 bases and the J gene lost 1 base, with 10 bases spanning the gap. The CDR3 contains 13 residues. This CDR3 is CASPREGTDTQYF. The CDR3 DNA is TGTGCCAGCCCCCGAGAGGGCACAGATACGCAGTATTTT.

This clonotype was counted many times. The chain couples TRBV2 to TRBJ2-1; no clear D. Trimming cost V 2 bases and J 1 base, with 3 bases left between them. Germline-derived CDR1 and CDR2 are SNHLY and FYNNEI. The CDR3 runs to 13 residues. The CDR3 here is CASSEQSYNEQFF. The DNA of the CDR3 is TGTGCCAGCAGTGAACAGTCCTACAATGAGCAGTTCTTC.

This clonotype was found many times. The rearrangement joins TRBV28 to TRBJ1-4; unclear D gene. Trimming removed 7 bases from V and 12 bases from J, with 24 bases in between. The CDR3 sequence is 15 residues long. CDR1 is MDHEN, CDR2 SYDVKM, per germline. For the CDR3, the DNA is TGTGCCAGCAATCAGAGTGGGATGAGACCTCGAGAACTGTTTTTT. It specifies CASNQSGMRPRELFF.